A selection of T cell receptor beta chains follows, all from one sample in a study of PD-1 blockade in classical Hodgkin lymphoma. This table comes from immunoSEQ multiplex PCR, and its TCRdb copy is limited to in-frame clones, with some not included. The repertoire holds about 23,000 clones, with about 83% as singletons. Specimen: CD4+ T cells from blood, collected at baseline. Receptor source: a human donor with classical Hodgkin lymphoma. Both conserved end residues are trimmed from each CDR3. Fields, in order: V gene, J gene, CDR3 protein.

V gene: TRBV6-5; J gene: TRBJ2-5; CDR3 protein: ASSYSGAQETQY
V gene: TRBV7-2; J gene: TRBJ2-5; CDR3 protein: ASSFSTGETQY
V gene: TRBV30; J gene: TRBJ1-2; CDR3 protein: AWSVLGQGTRYT
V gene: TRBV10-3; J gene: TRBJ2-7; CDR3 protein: AISEGVGAYEQY
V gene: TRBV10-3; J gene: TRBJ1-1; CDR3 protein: AAEGAQTEAF
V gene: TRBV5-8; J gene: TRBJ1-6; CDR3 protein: ASSRRQGAKSPLH
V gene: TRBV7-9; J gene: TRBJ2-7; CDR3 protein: ASSSLRGQY
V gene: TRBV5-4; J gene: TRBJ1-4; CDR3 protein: ASSSTSTNEKLF
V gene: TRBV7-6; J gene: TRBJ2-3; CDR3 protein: ASSPAASGGKFTDTQY
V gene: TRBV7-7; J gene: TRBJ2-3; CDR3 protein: ASSPGTSGGTDTQY
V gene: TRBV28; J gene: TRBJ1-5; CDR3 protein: ASSSEGQGRAPQH
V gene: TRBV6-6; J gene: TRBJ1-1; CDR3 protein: ASSPSGRAF
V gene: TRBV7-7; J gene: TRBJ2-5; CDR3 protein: ASSLSGPLGETQY
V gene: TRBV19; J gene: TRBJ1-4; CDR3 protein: ASSKRLSPDEKLF
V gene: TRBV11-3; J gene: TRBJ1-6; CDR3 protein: ASSLDQGGSSYNSPLH
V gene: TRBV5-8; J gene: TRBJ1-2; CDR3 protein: ASSSGRGGMSGYT
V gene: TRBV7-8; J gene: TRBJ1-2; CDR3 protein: ASSQRMSRGYT
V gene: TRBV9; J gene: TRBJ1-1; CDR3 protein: ASSVDIRSDTEAF
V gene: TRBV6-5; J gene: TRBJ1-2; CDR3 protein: ASSLTAPGVYGYT
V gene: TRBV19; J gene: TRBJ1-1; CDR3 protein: ASKTGGAGTEAF
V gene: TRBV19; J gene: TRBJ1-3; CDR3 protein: ASTPTGGYTIY
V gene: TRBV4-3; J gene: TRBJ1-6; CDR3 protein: ASSQDSARHRHSPLH
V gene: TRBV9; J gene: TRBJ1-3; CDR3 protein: ASSVGLWGSSGNTIY